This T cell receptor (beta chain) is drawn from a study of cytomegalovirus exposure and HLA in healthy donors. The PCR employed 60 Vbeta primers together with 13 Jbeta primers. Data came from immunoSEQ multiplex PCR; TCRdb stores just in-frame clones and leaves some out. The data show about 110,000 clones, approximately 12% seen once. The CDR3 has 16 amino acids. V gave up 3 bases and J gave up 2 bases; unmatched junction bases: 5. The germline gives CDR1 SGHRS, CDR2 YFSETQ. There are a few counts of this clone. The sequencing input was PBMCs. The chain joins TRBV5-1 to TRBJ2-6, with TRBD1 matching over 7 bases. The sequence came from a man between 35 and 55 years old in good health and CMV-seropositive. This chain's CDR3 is CASSSTGDPGANVLTF. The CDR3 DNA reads TGCGCCAGCAGCTCAACAGGGGACCCTGGGGCCAACGTCCTGACTTTC.